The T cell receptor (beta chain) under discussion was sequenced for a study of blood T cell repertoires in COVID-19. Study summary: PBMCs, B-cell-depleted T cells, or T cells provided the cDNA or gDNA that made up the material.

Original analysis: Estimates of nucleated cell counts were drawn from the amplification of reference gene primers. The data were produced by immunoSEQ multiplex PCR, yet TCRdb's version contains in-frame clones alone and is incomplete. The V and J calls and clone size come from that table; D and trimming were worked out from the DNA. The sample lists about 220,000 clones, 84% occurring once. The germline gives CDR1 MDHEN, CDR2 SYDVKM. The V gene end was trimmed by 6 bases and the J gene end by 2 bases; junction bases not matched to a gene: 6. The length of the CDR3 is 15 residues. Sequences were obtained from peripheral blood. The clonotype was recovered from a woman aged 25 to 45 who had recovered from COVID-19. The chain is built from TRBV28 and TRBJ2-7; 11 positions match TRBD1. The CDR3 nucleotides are TGTGCCAGCAGCCCGGGACAGGGGGTCCCCTACGAGCAGTACTTC. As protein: CASSPGQGVPYEQYF. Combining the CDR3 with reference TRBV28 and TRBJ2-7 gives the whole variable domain DVKVTQSSRYLVKRTGEKVFLECVQDMDHENMFWYRQDPGLGLRLIYFSYDVKMKEKGDIPEGYSVSREKKERFSLILESASTNQTSMYLCASSPGQGVPYEQYFGPGTRLTVT.